This T cell receptor (beta chain) was documented in a study of blood T cell repertoires in COVID-19. The assay was immunoSEQ multiplex PCR, and TCRdb's table has in-frame clones only and misses some. The sample holds about 230,000 clones, about nine tenths seen once. The germline V and J ends were trimmed by 3 bases and 5 bases, with 11 bases remaining between them. Germline assignment: CDR1 MNHEY and CDR2 SMNVEV (reference sequence). CDR3 length: 14 amino acids. The rearrangement joins TRBV27 to TRBJ2-1; D not resolved. What was sequenced was PBMCs or T cells enriched from blood (not recorded which). The clonotype comes from a woman in her twenties or thirties with acute COVID-19. The CDR3 region has the DNA TGTGCCAGCAGTTTGGGCAGGTCACACAATGAGCAGTTCTTC. This translates into CASSLGRSHNEQFF.